The 19 T cell receptor beta chains below all came from one sample that was sequenced in a study of a mutant IDH1 vaccine in newly diagnosed glioma. The table came from immunoSEQ multiplex PCR; TCRdb's copy has only in-frame clones and leaves some out. The sample lists fewer than 40,000 clones, around 81% occurring once. For these TCRs, the target antigens are not known. As to time point: week 47, end of study. The investigators gave 300 ug of mutant IDH1 20-mer peptide in each vaccine dose, together with topical imiquimod. The sample consisted of PBMCs, taken from a glioma patient whose treatment included an IDH1 peptide vaccine. The receptors originated from a man aged 30 to 39 with glioma.

As to this clone: One end of the junction varies from germline; a read error may be responsible. The V and J genes are TRBV27 and TRBJ2-7; 8 nucleotides agree with TRBD1. Germline CDR1 MNHEY, CDR2 SMNVEV (reference sequence). This CDR3 spans 13 amino acids. The CDR3 DNA reads as TGTGCCAGCAGGGGGACAGGACTCTACGAGTGGGACTTC. As protein: CASRGTGLYEWDF.

This rearrangement joins TRBV10-1 to TRBJ2-2; unclear D gene. Germline V gene lookup returns CDR1 WNHNN and CDR2 SYGVQD (reference sequence). The germline V and J ends were trimmed by 0 bases and 6 bases, with 5 bases remaining between them. The CDR3 is 13 residues long. CDR3 protein: CASSESASGELFF. CDR3 bases: TGCGCCAGCAGTGAGTCAGCGTCCGGGGAGCTGTTTTTT.

The rearrangement joins TRBV5-4 to TRBJ2-5; no clear D. The CDR3 contains 11 residues. Trimming removed 2 bases at V and 5 bases at J, with 4 bases between. The germline CDR1 and CDR2 sequences are SGHNT and YYREEE (reference sequence). The CDR3 DNA follows: TGTGCCAGCAGCTTTGGGGAGACCCAGTACTTC. Its translation: CASSFGETQYF.

The chain has TRBV12-2 and TRBJ1-1; the DNA was not compared with TRBD1, the D call given in the table. TRBV12-2 is a recognized pseudogene. The CDR3 contains 16 residues. In DNA, the CDR3 is TGTGCAAGTCGCACGCAAAGGCGACAGGGGGGCACTGAAGCTTTCTTT. This codes for CASRTQRRQGGTEAFF.

The sample holds one count of this clone. This rearrangement joins TRBV30 to TRBJ2-5; 12 bases align to TRBD2. Germline CDR1 is GTSNPN and CDR2 is SVGIG (reference sequence). V lost 5 bases, J lost 5 bases, and 6 bases stayed unmatched. CDR3 length equals 14 residues. CDR3 sequence reads: CAWVLAGGLETQYF. The CDR3 coding sequence is TGTGCCTGGGTTCTAGCGGGGGGGCTTGAGACCCAGTACTTC. Full variable domain (remainder filled in from reference TRBV30 and TRBJ2-5): SQTIHQWPATLVQPVGSPLSLECTVEGTSNPNLYWYRQAAGRGLQLLFYSVGIGQISSEVPQNLSASRPQDRQFILSSKKLLLSDSGFYLCAWVLAGGLETQYFGPGTRLLVL.

The chain recombines TRBV6-1 with TRBJ2-7; TRBD2 agrees at 11 bases. The CDR3 runs 15 residues. The ends lost 7 bases at V and 2 bases at J; junction bases unmatched: 7. From germline, CDR1 is MNHNS and CDR2 SASEGT. The CDR3 reads CASTETSGGAYEQYF. Here the CDR3 DNA reads TGTGCCAGCACCGAAACTAGCGGGGGTGCCTACGAGCAGTACTTC.

This chain connects TRBV21-1 to TRBJ1-4; the table's D gene call, TRBD1, was not cross checked with the DNA. TRBV21-1 is listed as a pseudogene. The CDR3 is 14 residues long. For the CDR3, the DNA is TGTGCCCCACCGGCTGGGACAGGGAATGAAAAACTGTTTTTT. Translation: CAPPAGTGNEKLFF.

The chain links TRBV2 to TRBJ2-1; 11 bases are a match to TRBD2. Trimming cost V 4 bases and J 5 bases; bases outside gene matches: 4. The CDR3 totals 15 residues. CDR1 is SNHLY, CDR2 FYNNEI, per germline. This CDR3 reads CASSVTSGVNNEQFF. Written as DNA, the CDR3 is TGTGCCAGCAGTGTGACTAGCGGGGTAAACAATGAGCAGTTCTTC.

The CDR3 spells CASSLGLSSGNTIYF. The DNA of the CDR3 is TGTGCCAGCAGCTTGGGTCTGAGCTCTGGAAACACCATATATTTT. The V and J genes are TRBV5-6 and TRBJ1-3; no firm D call. Germline V gene sequence: CDR1 SGHDT, CDR2 YYEEEE. The CDR3 runs 15 residues. Trimming cost V 0 bases and J 0 bases, with 7 bases left between them.

This clone was counted only a few times. The chain recombines TRBV5-1 with TRBJ1-1; D may be TRBD1 (6 bases). Trimming removed 4 bases at V and 6 bases at J, with 10 bases between. CDR3 size: 12 residues. The germline V gene encodes CDR1 SGHRS and CDR2 YFSETQ. CDR3 residues: CASSLTGPEAFF. The DNA for the CDR3 is TGCGCCAGCAGCCTTACAGGGCCTGAAGCTTTCTTT.

The chain has TRBV9 and TRBJ2-2; D unresolved. V was pared by 3 bases and J by 4 bases, with 10 bases between. The CDR3 length is 14 residues. Per germline, CDR1 SGDLS and CDR2 YYNGEE. CDR3 sequence reads: CASSGRIGTGELFF. The CDR3, as DNA: TGTGCCAGCAGCGGGCGAATAGGCACCGGGGAGCTGTTTTTT.

The chain recombines TRBV28 with TRBJ1-3; possibly TRBD1 for D (5 bases). The CDR3 covers 17 residues. The V gene lost 4 bases and the J gene lost 4 bases, with 20 bases spanning the gap. CDR1 MDHEN and CDR2 SYDVKM come from the germline V gene. The CDR3 DNA reads TGTGCCAGCAGTTCCCCAGGGTTCGGAACCGTAGGAAACACCATATATTTT. Protein: CASSSPGFGTVGNTIYF. Looking up the rest from reference TRBV28 and TRBJ1-3 gives the full variable domain: DVKVTQSSRYLVKRTGEKVFLECVQDMDHENMFWYRQDPGLGLRLIYFSYDVKMKEKGDIPEGYSVSREKKERFSLILESASTNQTSMYLCASSSPGFGTVGNTIYFGEGSWLTVV.

V is TRBV5-1 and J is TRBJ2-5; possibly TRBD2 for D (5 bases). This CDR3 contains 15 residues. V lost 0 bases to trimming and J lost 5 bases, with 14 bases between them. The germline V gene has CDR1 SGHRS and CDR2 YFSETQ. In DNA, the CDR3 is TGCGCCAGCAGCTTGGCCGGGGTCGTAGGGGAGACCCAGTACTTC. Translating it yields CASSLAGVVGETQYF.

The chain is built from TRBV4-1 and TRBJ2-2, with 9 bases matching TRBD2. CDR3 size: 16 residues. Trimming cost V 4 bases and J 7 bases; bases outside gene matches: 10. The V gene's germline CDR1 is MGHRA and CDR2 YSYEKL. CDR3 residues: CASSRGRTSDNGELFF. In DNA form, the CDR3 reads TGCGCCAGCAGCCGGGGGAGGACTAGCGATAACGGGGAGCTGTTTTTT.

This clone came up a few times. This chain links TRBV12-5 with TRBJ1-1, with D unresolved. V shed 1 base and J shed 0 bases, with 6 bases lying between them. Germline CDR1 reads LGHNT; CDR2 reads FRNRAP. The CDR3 runs to 14 residues. CDR3 sequence: CASGLGRLNTEAFF. The CDR3 region has the DNA TGTGCTAGTGGTTTGGGCAGGTTGAACACTGAAGCTTTCTTT.

The rearrangement uses TRBV10-3 and TRBJ2-1; TRBD2 matches 7 bases. Germline-derived CDR1 and CDR2 are ENHRY and SYGVKD. The junction had 14 bases not matched to a gene; V was cut back by 6 bases and J by 12 bases. There are 14 residues in the CDR3. CDR3 DNA sequence: TGTGCCATCAGGGCCAGCGGGGACGGGAGTGGGCAGTTCTTC. Its protein product is CAIRASGDGSGQFF.

The gene calls are TRBV5-6 and TRBJ2-3, with D hard to call. Between the trimmed V and J ends, which lost 4 bases and 1 base, there was a span of 4 bases. The CDR3 consists of 12 residues. Germline loops: CDR1 SGHDT, CDR2 YYEEEE. CDR3 in DNA: TGTGCCAGCAGCGTGGGCACAGATACGCAGTATTTT. Its translation: CASSVGTDTQYF.

This clone came up a few times. This rearrangement joins TRBV9 to TRBJ1-2; TRBD1 matches at 7 bases. CDR1 and CDR2 (germline): SGDLS, YYNGEE. The CDR3 spans 15 residues. The ends lost 4 bases at V and 1 base at J; junction bases unmatched: 7. The CDR3 loop reads CASSTRDRSNYGYTF. DNA for the CDR3: TGTGCCAGCAGCACAAGGGACAGAAGTAACTATGGCTACACCTTC.

The V call is TRBV25-1, the J call TRBJ2-5; no definite D call. The V gene's germline CDR1 is MGHDK and CDR2 SYGVNS. The CDR3 runs 14 residues. V gave up 1 base and J gave up 1 base, with 7 bases separating them. Here the CDR3 reads CASSEWATQETQYF. The CDR3 DNA reads as TGTGCCAGCAGTGAATGGGCCACCCAAGAGACCCAGTACTTC.